The TCR beta chain described here comes from a study of cytomegalovirus exposure and HLA in healthy donors. The CDR3 runs 15 residues. CDR1 MDHEN and CDR2 SYDVKM come from the germline V gene. Trimming at V came to 2 bases and at J to 2 bases, leaving 2 bases not matched to a gene. This clone was observed a handful of times. Researchers ran the PCR with 60 Vbeta and 13 Jbeta primers. Produced via immunoSEQ multiplex PCR; TCRdb's table is partial and in-frame only. The sample yields 80,000 or so clones, around three quarters seen once. The specimen sequenced was PBMCs. This clonotype originated in a man aged 35 to 55 in good health and CMV-seronegative. The V call is TRBV28, the J call TRBJ1-1, with TRBD1 matching 10 bases. CDR3: CASSLGQGDNTEAFF. CDR3 coding DNA: TGTGCCAGCAGTTTAGGACAGGGGGATAACACTGAAGCTTTCTTT.